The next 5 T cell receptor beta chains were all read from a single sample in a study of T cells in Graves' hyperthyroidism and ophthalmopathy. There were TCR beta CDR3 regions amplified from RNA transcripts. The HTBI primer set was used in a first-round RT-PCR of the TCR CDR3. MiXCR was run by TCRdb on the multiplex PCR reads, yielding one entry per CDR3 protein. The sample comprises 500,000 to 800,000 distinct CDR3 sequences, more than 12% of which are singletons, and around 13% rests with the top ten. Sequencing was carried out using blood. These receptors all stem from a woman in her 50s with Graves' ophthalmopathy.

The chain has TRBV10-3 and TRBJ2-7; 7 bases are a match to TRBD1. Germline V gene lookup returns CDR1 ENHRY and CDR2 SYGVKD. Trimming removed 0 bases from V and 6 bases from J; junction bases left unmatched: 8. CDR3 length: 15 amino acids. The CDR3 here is CAISESRDSIPEQYF. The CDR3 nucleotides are TGTGCCATCAGTGAGTCGAGGGACAGCATCCCCGAGCAGTACTTC.

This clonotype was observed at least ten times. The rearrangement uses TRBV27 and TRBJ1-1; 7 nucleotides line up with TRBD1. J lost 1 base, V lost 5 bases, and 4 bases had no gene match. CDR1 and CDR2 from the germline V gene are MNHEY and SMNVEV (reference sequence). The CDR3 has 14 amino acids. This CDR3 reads CASSPHRGNTEAFF. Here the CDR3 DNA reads TGTGCCAGCAGTCCCCACAGGGGGAACACTGAAGCTTTCTTT.

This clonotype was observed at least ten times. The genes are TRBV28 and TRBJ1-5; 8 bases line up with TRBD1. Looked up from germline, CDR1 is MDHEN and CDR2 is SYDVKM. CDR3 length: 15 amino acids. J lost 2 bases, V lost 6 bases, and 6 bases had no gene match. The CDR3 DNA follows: TGTGCCAGCAGCGTTCCGGGACAGGGCAATCAGCCCCAGCATTTT. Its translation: CASSVPGQGNQPQHF.

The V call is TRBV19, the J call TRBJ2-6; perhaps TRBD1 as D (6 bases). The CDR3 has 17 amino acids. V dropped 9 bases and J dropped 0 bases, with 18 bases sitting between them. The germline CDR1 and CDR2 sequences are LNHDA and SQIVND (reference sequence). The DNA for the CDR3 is TGTGCCAGCCCCGTTGAAGGACAGCCCTCTGGGGCCAACGTCCTGACTTTC. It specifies CASPVEGQPSGANVLTF.

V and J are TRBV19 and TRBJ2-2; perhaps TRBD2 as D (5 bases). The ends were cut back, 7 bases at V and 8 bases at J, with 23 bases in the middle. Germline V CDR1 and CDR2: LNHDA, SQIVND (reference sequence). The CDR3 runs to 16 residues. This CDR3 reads CASNPRGGPGMGELFF. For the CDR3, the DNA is TGTGCCAGTAATCCCCGCGGTGGGCCGGGGATGGGGGAGCTGTTTTTT.